The 13 T cell receptor beta chains reported below all come from one sample, sequenced in a study of blood T cell repertoires in COVID-19. The assay was immunoSEQ multiplex PCR, and TCRdb's table has in-frame clones only and misses some. The sample includes under 140,000 clones, 72% of them seen just once. Sample: peripheral blood. The receptor set was obtained from a woman aged 60-75 years with acute or convalescent COVID-19.

In this sample, this clone turned up once. The chain carries TRBV7-8 and TRBJ2-7; 7 bases align to TRBD1. This CDR3 comprises 15 residues. The ends lost 1 base at V and 0 bases at J; junction bases unmatched: 3. CDR1 is SGHVS, CDR2 FQNEAQ, per germline. The CDR3, as DNA: TGTGCCAGCAGCTTAGTAGGACAGGCCTCCTACGAGCAGTACTTC. Protein: CASSLVGQASYEQYF.

The V call is TRBV28, the J call TRBJ2-5; no reliable D call. The CDR3 totals 12 residues. CDR1 is MDHEN, CDR2 SYDVKM, per germline. V lost 1 base, J lost 9 bases, and 9 bases lay in between. The CDR3 DNA is TGTGCCAGCAGTTTATCGAAACGGGCCCAGTACTTC. As protein: CASSLSKRAQYF.

The CDR3 region is CASSYRVDSNQPQHF. The CDR3, as DNA: TGTGCCAGCAGCTACAGGGTAGATAGCAATCAGCCCCAGCATTTT. This sequence joins TRBV5-5 and TRBJ1-5, with D perhaps matching TRBD1 (6 bases). The CDR3 extends over 15 amino acids. Looked up from germline, CDR1 is SGHKS and CDR2 is YYEKEE (reference sequence). Trimming removed 3 bases from V and 0 bases from J, with 10 bases in between.

This clone was seen a handful of times. The chain joins TRBV24-1 to TRBJ2-3, with D perhaps matching TRBD2 (5 bases). Germline CDR1 is KGHDR and CDR2 is SFDVKD. This CDR3 contains 18 residues. Trimming removed 7 bases at V and 0 bases at J, with 22 bases between. CDR3 sequence: CATSPVGGQYSSTDTQYF. CDR3 coding DNA: TGTGCCACCAGCCCCGTCGGCGGGCAGTACTCTAGCACAGATACGCAGTATTTT.

The rearrangement uses TRBV2 and TRBJ1-2; D perhaps matches TRBD1 (5 bases). Germline-derived CDR1 and CDR2 are SNHLY and FYNNEI. V lost 8 bases and J lost 7, with 17 bases in between. The CDR3 extends over 13 amino acids. The CDR3 DNA reads TGTGCCAGCTCTATCGTTGGGGCGGCTGGCTACACCTTC. Encoded protein: CASSIVGAAGYTF.

The V gene is TRBV6-1, the J gene TRBJ1-3, with 8 bases matching TRBD1. V trimming: 4 bases; J trimming: 1 base; junction bases outside the gene matches: 15. CDR1 is MNHNS and CDR2 is SASEGT in the germline V gene. The CDR3 has 19 amino acids. The CDR3 spells CASSVRRLGQDISGNTIYF. CDR3 DNA: TGTGCCAGCAGTGTCCGCCGGCTGGGACAGGACATTTCTGGAAACACCATATATTTT.

The chain links TRBV7-2 to TRBJ1-1; D is perhaps TRBD1 (6 bases). CDR3 size: 15 residues. CDR1 is SGHTA and CDR2 is FQGNSA in the germline V gene. V was cut by 1 base and J by 1 base, with 10 bases left in between. The DNA of the CDR3 is TGTGCCAGCAGCTTAGAGCGGACAGCGAACACTGAAGCTTTCTTT. Translation gives CASSLERTANTEAFF.

This clone was detected a few times. This chain uses TRBV7-8 with TRBJ1-6; 9 bases match TRBD1. Germline CDR1 SGHVS, CDR2 FQNEAQ. V was clipped by 1 base and J by 7 bases; unmatched bases: 5. CDR3 length: 16 amino acids. The CDR3 loop reads CASSLGTGVSNSPLHF. The CDR3 DNA is TGTGCCAGCAGCTTAGGGACAGGGGTGTCAAATTCACCCCTCCACTTT.

DNA for the CDR3: TGTGCCAGCAGCTTAGGTCCCCACAGGGGCCGAGGCACTGAAGCTTTCTTT. Translation gives CASSLGPHRGRGTEAFF. The chain carries TRBV7-6 and TRBJ1-1, with 7 bases lining up with TRBD1. Trimming took 1 base from V and 4 from J; bases not matched to a gene: 12. The CDR3 covers 17 residues. Germline CDR1 SGHVS, CDR2 FNYEAQ.

The rearrangement joins TRBV5-5 to TRBJ1-1; 9 positions agree with TRBD1. There are 14 residues in the CDR3. Germline V gives CDR1 SGHKS, CDR2 YYEKEE (reference sequence). The J segment lost 1 base and the V segment lost 4 bases, leaving 2 bases of the junction unmatched. The CDR3: CASSHRGPNTEAFF. The CDR3 DNA reads TGTGCCAGCAGCCACAGGGGGCCGAACACTGAAGCTTTCTTT.

The rearrangement uses TRBV2 and TRBJ1-1, with D perhaps TRBD1 (5 bases). CDR3 length equals 14 residues. The V gene's germline CDR1 is SNHLY and CDR2 FYNNEI. Trimming removed 4 bases at V and 5 bases at J, with 14 bases between. CDR3 in DNA: TGTGCCAGCAGTGTAGAAGGGGCGAGAACTGAAGCTTTCTTT. Translated: CASSVEGARTEAFF.

The rearrangement uses TRBV19 and TRBJ1-1, with unresolved D. CDR3 length equals 15 residues. The germline V gene has CDR1 LNHDA and CDR2 SQIVND (reference sequence). Trimming removed 5 bases at V and 7 bases at J, with 20 bases between. CDR3 coding DNA: TGTGCCAGTAGTCCCGGAAGGATCGGATCGGGTGAAGCTTTCTTT. Protein product: CASSPGRIGSGEAFF.

The chain uses TRBV5-1 and TRBJ1-2; D not certain. This CDR3 region has 14 residues. The V end was cut by 5 bases, the J end by 0 bases, with 11 bases between. Germline V gene data show CDR1 as SGHRS and CDR2 as YFSETQ. The CDR3 region has the DNA TGCGCCAGCAGGGTCACACCTGCTAACTATGGCTACACCTTC. It encodes CASRVTPANYGYTF.